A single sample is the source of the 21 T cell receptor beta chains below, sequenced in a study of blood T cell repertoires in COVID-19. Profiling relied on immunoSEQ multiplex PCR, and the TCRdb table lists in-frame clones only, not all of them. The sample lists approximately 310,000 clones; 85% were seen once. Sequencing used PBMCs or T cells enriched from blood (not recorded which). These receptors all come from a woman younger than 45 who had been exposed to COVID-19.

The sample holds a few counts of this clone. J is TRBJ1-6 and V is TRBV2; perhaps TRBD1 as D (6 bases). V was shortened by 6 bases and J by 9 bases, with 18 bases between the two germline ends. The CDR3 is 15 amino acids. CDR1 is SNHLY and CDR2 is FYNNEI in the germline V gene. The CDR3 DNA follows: TGTGCCAGCAGCCCACAGGGAGATTCGAGTTCACCCCTCCACTTT. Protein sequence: CASSPQGDSSSPLHF.

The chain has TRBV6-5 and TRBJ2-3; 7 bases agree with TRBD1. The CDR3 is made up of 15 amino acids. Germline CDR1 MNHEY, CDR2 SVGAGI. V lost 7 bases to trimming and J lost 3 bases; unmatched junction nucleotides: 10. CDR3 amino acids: CASNLGAGGTDTQYF. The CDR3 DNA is TGTGCCAGCAATTTAGGGGCAGGGGGTACAGATACGCAGTATTTT.

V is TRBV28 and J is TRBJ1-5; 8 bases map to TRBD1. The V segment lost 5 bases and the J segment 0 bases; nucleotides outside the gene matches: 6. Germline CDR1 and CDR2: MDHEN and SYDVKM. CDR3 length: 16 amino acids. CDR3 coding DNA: TGTGCCAGCAGTCTCGGGACAGGATATAGCAATCAGCCCCAGCATTTT. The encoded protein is CASSLGTGYSNQPQHF.

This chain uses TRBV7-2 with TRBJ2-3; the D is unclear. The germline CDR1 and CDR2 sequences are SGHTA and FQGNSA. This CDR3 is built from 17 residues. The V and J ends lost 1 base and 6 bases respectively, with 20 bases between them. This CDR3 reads CASSLDGPAFSTDTQYF. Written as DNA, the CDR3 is TGTGCCAGCAGCTTAGACGGCCCAGCGTTTTCCACGGATACGCAGTATTTT. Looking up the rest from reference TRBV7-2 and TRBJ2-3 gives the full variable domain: GAGVSQSPSNKVTEKGKDVELRCDPISGHTALYWYRQSLGQGLEFLIYFQGNSAPDKSGLPSDRFSAERTGGSVSTLTIQRTQQEDSAVYLCASSLDGPAFSTDTQYFGPGTRLTVL.

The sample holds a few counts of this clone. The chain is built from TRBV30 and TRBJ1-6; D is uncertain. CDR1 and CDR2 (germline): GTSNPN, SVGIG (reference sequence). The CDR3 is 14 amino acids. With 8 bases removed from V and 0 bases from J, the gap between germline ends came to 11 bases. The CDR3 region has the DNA TGTGCCCGGCAGGAGGGCTCCTATAATTCACCCCTCCACTTT. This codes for CARQEGSYNSPLHF. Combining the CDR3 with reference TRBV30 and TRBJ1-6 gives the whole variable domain SQTIHQWPATLVQPVGSPLSLECTVEGTSNPNLYWYRQAAGRGLQLLFYSVGIGQISSEVPQNLSASRPQDRQFILSSKKLLLSDSGFYLCARQEGSYNSPLHFGNGTRLTVT.

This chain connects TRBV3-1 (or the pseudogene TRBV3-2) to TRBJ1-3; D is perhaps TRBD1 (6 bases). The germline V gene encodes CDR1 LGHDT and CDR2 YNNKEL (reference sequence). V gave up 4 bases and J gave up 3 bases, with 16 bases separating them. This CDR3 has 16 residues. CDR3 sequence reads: CASSLSGTKDGNTIYF. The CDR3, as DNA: TGTGCCAGCAGCCTATCCGGGACAAAAGATGGAAACACCATATATTTT.

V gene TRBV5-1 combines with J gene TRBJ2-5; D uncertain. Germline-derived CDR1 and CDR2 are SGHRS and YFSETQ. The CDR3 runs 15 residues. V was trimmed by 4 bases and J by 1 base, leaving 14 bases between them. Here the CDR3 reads CASSAVVLRQETQYF. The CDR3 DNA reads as TGCGCCAGCAGCGCCGTGGTCCTGCGCCAAGAGACCCAGTACTTC.

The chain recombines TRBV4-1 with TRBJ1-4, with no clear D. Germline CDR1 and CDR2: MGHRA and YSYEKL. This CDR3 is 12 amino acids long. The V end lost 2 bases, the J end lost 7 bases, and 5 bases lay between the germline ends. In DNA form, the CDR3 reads TGCGCCAGCAGCCAATCGGGTGAAAAACTGTTTTTT. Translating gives CASSQSGEKLFF.

CDR3 residues: CASSGTLNYGYTF. The CDR3 nucleotides read TGTGCCAGTTCCGGGACACTTAACTATGGCTACACCTTC. The chain recombines TRBV2 with TRBJ1-2, with a weak D call TRBD1 (6 bases). The V end was cut by 9 bases, the J end by 1 base, with 12 bases between. Germline lookup yields CDR1 SNHLY and CDR2 FYNNEI. The CDR3 runs to 13 residues.

The CDR3 here is CASSLLTPGVPGSTDTQYF. As DNA, the CDR3 is TGTGCCAGCAGCTTATTAACCCCGGGAGTCCCAGGTAGCACAGATACGCAGTATTTT. This sequence joins TRBV13 and TRBJ2-3, with D tentatively TRBD2 (6 bases). CDR3 length: 19 amino acids. Germline V gene data show CDR1 as PRHDT and CDR2 as FYEKMQ (reference sequence). V was trimmed by 2 bases and J by 0 bases, leaving 21 bases between them. Full variable domain (remainder filled in from reference TRBV13 and TRBJ2-3): AAGVIQSPRHLIKEKRETATLKCYPIPRHDTVYWYQQGPGQDPQFLISFYEKMQSDKGSIPDRFSAQQFSDYHSELNMSSLELGDSALYFCASSLLTPGVPGSTDTQYFGPGTRLTVL.

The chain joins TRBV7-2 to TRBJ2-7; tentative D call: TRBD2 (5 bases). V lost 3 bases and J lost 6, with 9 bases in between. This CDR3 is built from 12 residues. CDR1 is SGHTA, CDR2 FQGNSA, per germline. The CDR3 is CASSFGGSEQYF. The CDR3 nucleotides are TGTGCCAGCAGCTTTGGAGGATCCGAGCAGTACTTC. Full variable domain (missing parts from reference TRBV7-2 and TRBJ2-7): GAGVSQSPSNKVTEKGKDVELRCDPISGHTALYWYRQSLGQGLEFLIYFQGNSAPDKSGLPSDRFSAERTGGSVSTLTIQRTQQEDSAVYLCASSFGGSEQYFGPGTRLTVT.

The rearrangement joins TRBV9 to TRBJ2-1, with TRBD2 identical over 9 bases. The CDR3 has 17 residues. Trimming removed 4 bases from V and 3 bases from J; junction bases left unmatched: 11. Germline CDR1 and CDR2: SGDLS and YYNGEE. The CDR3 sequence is CASSPTRTSAYYNEQFF. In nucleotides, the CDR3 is TGTGCCAGCAGCCCCACCCGGACTAGCGCGTACTACAATGAGCAGTTCTTC.

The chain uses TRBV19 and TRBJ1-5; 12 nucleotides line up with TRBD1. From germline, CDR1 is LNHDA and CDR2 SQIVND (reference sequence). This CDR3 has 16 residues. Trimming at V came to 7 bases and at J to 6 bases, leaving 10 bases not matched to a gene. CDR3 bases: TGTGCCAGTACCACAACCGGGACAGGGGGCTTTCAGCCCCAGCATTTT. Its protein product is CASTTTGTGGFQPQHF. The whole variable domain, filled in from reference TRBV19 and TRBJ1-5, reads DGGITQSPKYLFRKEGQNVTLSCEQNLNHDAMYWYRQDPGQGLRLIYYSQIVNDFQKGDIAEGYSVSREKKESFPLTVTSAQKNPTAFYLCASTTTGTGGFQPQHFGDGTRLSIL.

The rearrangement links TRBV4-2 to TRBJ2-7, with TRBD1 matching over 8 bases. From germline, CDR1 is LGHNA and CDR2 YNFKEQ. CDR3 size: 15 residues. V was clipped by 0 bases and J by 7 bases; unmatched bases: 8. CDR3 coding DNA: TGTGCCAGCAGCCAAGAATGGCAGGGGGCATGGGAGCAGTACTTC. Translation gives CASSQEWQGAWEQYF.

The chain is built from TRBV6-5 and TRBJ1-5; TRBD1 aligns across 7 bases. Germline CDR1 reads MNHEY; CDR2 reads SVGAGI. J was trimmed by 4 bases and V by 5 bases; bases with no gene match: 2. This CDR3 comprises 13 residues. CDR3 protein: CASSKGANQPQHF. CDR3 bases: TGTGCCAGCAGTAAGGGGGCGAATCAGCCCCAGCATTTT.

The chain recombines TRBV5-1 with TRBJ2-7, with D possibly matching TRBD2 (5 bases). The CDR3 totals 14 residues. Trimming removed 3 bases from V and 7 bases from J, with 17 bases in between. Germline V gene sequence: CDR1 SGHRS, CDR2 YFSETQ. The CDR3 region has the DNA TGCGCCAGCAGCTCTTCGTCGGGGTCTCGAGAGCAGTACTTC. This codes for CASSSSSGSREQYF.

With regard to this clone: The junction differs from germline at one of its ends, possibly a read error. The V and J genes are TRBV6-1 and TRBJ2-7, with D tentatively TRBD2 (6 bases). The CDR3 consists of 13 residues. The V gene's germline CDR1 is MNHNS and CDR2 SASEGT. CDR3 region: CASSELMTGEDDF. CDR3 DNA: TGTGCCAGCAGTGAACTCATGACGGGAGAGGATGACTTC.

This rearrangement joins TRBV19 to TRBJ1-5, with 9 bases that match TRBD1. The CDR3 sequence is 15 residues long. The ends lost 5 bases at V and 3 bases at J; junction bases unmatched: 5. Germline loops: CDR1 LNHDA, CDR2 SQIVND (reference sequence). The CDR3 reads CASSPGTGNNQPQHF. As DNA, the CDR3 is TGTGCCAGTAGTCCCGGGACAGGGAACAATCAGCCCCAGCATTTT. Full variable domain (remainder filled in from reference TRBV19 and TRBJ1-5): DGGITQSPKYLFRKEGQNVTLSCEQNLNHDAMYWYRQDPGQGLRLIYYSQIVNDFQKGDIAEGYSVSREKKESFPLTVTSAQKNPTAFYLCASSPGTGNNQPQHFGDGTRLSIL.

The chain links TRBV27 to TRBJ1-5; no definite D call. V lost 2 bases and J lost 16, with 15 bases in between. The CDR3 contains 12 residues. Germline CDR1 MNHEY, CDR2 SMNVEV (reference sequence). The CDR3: CASSLAAGPKHF. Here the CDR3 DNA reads TGTGCCAGCAGTTTAGCCGCAGGCCCTAAACATTTT.

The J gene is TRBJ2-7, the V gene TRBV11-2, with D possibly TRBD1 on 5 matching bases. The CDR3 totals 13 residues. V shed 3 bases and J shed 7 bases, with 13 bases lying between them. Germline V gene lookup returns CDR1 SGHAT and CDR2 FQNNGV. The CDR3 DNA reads TGTGCCAGCAGCTTGGAGACCTCAGGGGAGCAGTACTTC. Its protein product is CASSLETSGEQYF.

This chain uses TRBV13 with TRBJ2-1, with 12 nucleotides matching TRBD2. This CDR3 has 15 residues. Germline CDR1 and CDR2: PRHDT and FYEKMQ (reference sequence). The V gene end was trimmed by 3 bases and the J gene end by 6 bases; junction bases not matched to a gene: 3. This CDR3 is CASSFTSGGSNEQFF. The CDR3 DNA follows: TGTGCCAGCAGCTTTACTAGCGGGGGGTCCAATGAGCAGTTCTTC.